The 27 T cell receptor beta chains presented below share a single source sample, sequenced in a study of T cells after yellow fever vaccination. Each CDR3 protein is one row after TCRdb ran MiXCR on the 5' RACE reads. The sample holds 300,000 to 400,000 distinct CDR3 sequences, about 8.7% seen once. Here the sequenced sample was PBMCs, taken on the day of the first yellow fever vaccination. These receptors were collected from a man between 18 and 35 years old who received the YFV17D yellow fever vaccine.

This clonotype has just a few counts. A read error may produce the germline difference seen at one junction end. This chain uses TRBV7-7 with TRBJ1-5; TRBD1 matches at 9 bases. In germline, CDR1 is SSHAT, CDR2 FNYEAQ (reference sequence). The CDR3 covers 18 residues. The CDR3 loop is CASSLKGQGVASNQPQHF. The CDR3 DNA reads TGTGCTAGCAGCTTAAAGGGACAGGGTGTGGCGAGCAATCAGCCCCAGCATTTT.

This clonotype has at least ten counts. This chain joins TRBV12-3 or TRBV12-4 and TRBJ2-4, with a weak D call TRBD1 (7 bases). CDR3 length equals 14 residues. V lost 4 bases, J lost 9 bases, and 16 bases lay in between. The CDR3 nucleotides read TGTGCCAGCAGTTGGCAGGGGGGCGATCGCATTCAGTACTTC. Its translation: CASSWQGGDRIQYF.

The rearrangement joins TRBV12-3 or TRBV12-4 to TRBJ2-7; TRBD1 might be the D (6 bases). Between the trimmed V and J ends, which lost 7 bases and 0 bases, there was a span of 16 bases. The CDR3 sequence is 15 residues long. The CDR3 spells CASTRGAFSSYEQYF. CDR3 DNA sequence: TGTGCCAGCACCAGGGGCGCCTTCAGCTCCTACGAGCAGTACTTC.

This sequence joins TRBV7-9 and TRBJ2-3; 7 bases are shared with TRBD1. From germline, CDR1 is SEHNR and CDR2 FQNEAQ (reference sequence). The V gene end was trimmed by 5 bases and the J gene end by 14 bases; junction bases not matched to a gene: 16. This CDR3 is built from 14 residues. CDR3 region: CASSPTGTAPWPYF. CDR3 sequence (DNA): TGTGCCAGCAGCCCAACCGGGACAGCGCCATGGCCGTATTTT.

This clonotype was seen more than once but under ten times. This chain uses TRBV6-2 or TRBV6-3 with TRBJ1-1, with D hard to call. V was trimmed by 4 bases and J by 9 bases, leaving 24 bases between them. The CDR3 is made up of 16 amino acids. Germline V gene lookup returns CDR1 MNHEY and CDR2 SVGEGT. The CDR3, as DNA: TGTGCCAGCAGTTTTTTCCCGGGAGTGGCATCTCGGCAAGCTTTCTTT. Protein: CASSFFPGVASRQAFF.

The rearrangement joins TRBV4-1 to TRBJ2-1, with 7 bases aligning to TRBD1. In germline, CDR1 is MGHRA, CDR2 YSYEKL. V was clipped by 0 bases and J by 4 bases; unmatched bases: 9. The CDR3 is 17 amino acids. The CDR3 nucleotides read TGCGCCAGCAGCCAAGATCCGGGGACAGACCCTTACAATGAGCAGTTCTTC. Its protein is CASSQDPGTDPYNEQFF.

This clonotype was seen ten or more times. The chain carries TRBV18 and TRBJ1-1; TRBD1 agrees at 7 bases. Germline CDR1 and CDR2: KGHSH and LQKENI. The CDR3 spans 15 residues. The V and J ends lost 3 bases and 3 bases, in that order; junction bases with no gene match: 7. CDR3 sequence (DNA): TGTGCCAGCTCACCCCCCGAGGGGGCCTACACTGAAGCTTTCTTT. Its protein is CASSPPEGAYTEAFF.

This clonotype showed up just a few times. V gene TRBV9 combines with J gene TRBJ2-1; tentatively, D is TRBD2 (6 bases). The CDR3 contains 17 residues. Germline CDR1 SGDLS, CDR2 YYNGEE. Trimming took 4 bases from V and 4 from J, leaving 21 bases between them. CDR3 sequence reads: CASSINSGANLYNEQFF. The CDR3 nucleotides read TGTGCCAGCAGCATTAATAGCGGCGCCAACCTTTACAATGAGCAGTTCTTC.

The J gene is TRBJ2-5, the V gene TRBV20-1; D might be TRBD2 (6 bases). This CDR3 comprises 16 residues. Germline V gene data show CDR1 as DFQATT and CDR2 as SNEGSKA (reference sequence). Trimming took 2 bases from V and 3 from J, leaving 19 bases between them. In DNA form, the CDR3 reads TGCAGTGCTAGAATTCCAGCCAGGGCTAGCGAAGAGACCCAGTACTTC. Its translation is CSARIPARASEETQYF.

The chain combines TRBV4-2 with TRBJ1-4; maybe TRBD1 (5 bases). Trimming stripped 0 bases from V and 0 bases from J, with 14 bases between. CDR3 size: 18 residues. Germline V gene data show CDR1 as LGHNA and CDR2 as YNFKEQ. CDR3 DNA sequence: TGTGCCAGCAGCCAAGATTGGGGGATATCAGCAACTAATGAAAAACTGTTTTTT. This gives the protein CASSQDWGISATNEKLFF.

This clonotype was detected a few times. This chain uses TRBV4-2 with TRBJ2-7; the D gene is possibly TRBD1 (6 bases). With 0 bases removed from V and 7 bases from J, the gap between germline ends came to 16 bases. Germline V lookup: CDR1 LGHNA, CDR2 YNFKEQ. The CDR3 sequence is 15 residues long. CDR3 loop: CASSQDLRQAREQYF. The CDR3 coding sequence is TGTGCCAGCAGCCAAGATTTGAGACAGGCGCGGGAGCAGTACTTC.

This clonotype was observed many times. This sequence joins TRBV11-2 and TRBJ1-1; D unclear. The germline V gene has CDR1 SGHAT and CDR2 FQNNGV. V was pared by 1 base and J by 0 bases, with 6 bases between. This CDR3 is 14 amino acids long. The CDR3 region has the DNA TGTGCCAGCAGCTTAGGGGTTATGAACACTGAAGCTTTCTTT. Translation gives CASSLGVMNTEAFF.

The CDR3 loop is CAIGKQGSYEQYF. As DNA, the CDR3 is TGTGCCATCGGAAAACAGGGGAGTTACGAGCAGTACTTC. The chain is built from TRBV10-3 and TRBJ2-7, with 7 bases aligning to TRBD1. The CDR3 is 13 amino acids. V gave up 8 bases and J gave up 4 bases; unmatched junction bases: 8. Germline V lookup: CDR1 ENHRY, CDR2 SYGVKD.

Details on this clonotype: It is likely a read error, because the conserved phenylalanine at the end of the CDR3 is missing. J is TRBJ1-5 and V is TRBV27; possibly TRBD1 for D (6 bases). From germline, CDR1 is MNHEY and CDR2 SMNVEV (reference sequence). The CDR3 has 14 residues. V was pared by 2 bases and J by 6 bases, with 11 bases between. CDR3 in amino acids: CASSLMGAAQPQHS. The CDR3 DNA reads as TGTGCCAGCAGTTTAATGGGGGCAGCTCAGCCCCAGCATTCT.

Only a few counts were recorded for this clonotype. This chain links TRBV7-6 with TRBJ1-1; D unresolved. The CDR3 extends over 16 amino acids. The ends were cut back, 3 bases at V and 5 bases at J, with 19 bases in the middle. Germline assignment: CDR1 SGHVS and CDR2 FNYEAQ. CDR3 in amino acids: CASSFFFGDLGTEAFF. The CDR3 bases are TGTGCCAGCAGCTTCTTCTTCGGGGATTTGGGGACTGAAGCTTTCTTT.

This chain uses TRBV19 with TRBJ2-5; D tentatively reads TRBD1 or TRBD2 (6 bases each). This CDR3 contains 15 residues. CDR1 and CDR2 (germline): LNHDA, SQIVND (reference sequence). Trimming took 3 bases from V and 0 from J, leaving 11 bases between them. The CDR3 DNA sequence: TGTGCCAGTAGTATTGCGGGGACACACCAAGAGACCCAGTACTTC. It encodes CASSIAGTHQETQYF.

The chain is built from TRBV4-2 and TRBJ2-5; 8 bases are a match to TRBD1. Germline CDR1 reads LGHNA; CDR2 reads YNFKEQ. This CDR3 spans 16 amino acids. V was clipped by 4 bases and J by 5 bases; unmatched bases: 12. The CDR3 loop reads CASSPGVQGAWETQYF. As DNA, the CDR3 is TGTGCCAGCAGCCCGGGGGTCCAGGGGGCGTGGGAGACCCAGTACTTC.

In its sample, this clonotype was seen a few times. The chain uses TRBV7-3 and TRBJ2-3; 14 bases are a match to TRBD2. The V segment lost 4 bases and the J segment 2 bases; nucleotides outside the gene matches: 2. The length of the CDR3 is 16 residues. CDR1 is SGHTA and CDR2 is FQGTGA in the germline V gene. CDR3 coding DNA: TGTGCCAGCAGCTGGACTAGCGGGGGGATCACAGATACGCAGTATTTT. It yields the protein CASSWTSGGITDTQYF.

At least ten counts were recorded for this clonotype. The CDR3 nucleotides read TGCGCCAGCAGCCAACCATCCTCCGGAGATACGCAGTATTTT. Translated: CASSQPSSGDTQYF. V is TRBV4-1 and J is TRBJ2-3; the D is unclear. The CDR3 loop spans 14 amino acids. V was pared by 2 bases and J by 5 bases, with 11 bases between. The germline V gene encodes CDR1 MGHRA and CDR2 YSYEKL.

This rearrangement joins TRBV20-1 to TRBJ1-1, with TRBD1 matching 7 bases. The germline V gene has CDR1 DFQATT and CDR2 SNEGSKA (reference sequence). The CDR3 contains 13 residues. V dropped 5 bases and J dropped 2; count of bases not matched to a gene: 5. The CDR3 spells CSAVQGINTEAFF. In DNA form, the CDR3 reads TGCAGTGCTGTACAGGGGATTAACACTGAAGCTTTCTTT.

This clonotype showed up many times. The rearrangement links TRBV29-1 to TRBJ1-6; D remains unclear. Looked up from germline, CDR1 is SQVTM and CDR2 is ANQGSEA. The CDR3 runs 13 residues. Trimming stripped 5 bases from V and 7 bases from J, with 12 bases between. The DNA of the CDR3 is TGCAGCGTTAAGATCGAACGGAATTCACCCCTCCACTTT. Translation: CSVKIERNSPLHF.

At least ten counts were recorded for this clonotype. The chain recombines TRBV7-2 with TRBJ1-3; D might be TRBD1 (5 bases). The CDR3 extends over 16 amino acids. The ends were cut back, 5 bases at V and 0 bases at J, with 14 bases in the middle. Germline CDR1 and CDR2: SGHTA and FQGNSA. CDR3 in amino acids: CASSPGTAISGNTIYF. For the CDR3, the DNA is TGTGCCAGCAGCCCTGGGACGGCGATCTCTGGAAACACCATATATTTT. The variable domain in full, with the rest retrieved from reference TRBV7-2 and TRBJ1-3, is GAGVSQSPSNKVTEKGKDVELRCDPISGHTALYWYRQSLGQGLEFLIYFQGNSAPDKSGLPSDRFSAERTGGSVSTLTIQRTQQEDSAVYLCASSPGTAISGNTIYFGEGSWLTVV.

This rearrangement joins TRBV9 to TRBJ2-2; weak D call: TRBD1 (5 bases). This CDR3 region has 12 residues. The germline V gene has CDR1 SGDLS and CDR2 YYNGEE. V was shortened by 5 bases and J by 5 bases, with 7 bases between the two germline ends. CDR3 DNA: TGTGCCAGCAGAGGGGAAACCGGGGAGCTGTTTTTT. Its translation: CASRGETGELFF.

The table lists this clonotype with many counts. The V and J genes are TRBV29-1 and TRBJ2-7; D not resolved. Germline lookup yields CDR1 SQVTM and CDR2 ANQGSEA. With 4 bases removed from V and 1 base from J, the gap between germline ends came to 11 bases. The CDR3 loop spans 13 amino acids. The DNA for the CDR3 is TGCAGCGTTGTACGGGCGACGTCCTACGAGCAGTACTTC. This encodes CSVVRATSYEQYF.

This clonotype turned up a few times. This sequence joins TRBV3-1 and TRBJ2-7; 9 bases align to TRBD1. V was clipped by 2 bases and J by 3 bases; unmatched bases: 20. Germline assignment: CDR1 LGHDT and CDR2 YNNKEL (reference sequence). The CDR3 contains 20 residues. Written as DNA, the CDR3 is TGTGCCAGCAGCCAAAGCTCAGGGATTACCGGGACAGGGAAATTCTACGAGCAGTACTTC. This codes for CASSQSSGITGTGKFYEQYF.

CDR3 in DNA: TGTGCCAGCAGTCCTAGCGGAGGGAGCTGGGTCCTGACTTTC. It specifies CASSPSGGSWVLTF. This chain links TRBV7-2 with TRBJ2-6; 7 bases align to TRBD2. The V gene end was trimmed by 6 bases and the J gene end by 13 bases; junction bases not matched to a gene: 12. The CDR3 consists of 14 residues. Germline assignment: CDR1 SGHTA and CDR2 FQGNSA. Combining the CDR3 with reference TRBV7-2 and TRBJ2-6 gives the whole variable domain GAGVSQSPSNKVTEKGKDVELRCDPISGHTALYWYRQSLGQGLEFLIYFQGNSAPDKSGLPSDRFSAERTGGSVSTLTIQRTQQEDSAVYLCASSPSGGSWVLTFGAGSRLTVL.

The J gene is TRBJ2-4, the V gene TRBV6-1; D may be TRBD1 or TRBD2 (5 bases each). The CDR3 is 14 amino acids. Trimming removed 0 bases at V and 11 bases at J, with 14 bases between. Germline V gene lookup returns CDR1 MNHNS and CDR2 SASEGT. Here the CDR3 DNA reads TGTGCCAGCAGTGAAGCGGGGCAGGGACCTTTTCAGTACTTC. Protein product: CASSEAGQGPFQYF.